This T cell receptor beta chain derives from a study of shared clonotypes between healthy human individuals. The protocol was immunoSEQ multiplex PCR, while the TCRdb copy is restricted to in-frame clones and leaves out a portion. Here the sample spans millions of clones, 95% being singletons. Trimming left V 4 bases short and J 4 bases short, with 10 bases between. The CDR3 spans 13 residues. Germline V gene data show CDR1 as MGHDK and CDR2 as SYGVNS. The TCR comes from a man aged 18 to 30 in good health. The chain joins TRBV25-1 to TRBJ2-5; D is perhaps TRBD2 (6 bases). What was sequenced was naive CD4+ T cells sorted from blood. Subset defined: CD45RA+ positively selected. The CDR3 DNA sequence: TGTGCCAGCAGTGGGGGGGTTCTAGAGACCCAGTACTTC. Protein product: CASSGGVLETQYF.